Listed below are T cell receptor beta chains from one sample, sequenced in a study of OX40 agonist ivuxolimab in advanced cancers. Sequencing used immunoSEQ multiplex PCR; TCRdb keeps in-frame clones, though not all of them. This repertoire shows about 70,000 clones, just over 85% found once; its top ten account for nearly 8.5%. Material: CD4+ or CD8+ T cells sorted from blood, obtained in a trial of the OX40 agonist ivuxolimab. These receptors were obtained from an adult with an advanced solid tumor such as melanoma, head and neck, liver or kidney cancer. Each CDR3 is given with its conserved first and last residue.

j_call | v_call | cdr3_aa
TRBJ1-6 | TRBV12-2 | CASRLDCDRGHSPLHF
TRBJ1-2 | TRBV19 | CASSWNAGGYTF
TRBJ1-4 | TRBV27 | CASSFFGPGREKLFF
TRBJ2-2 | TRBV11-3 | CASNWGAGSTGELFF
TRBJ2-6 | TRBV5-4 | CASSPGTGANVLTF
TRBJ2-5 | TRBV9 | CASSEAGAPIKRYF
TRBJ1-4 | TRBV18 | CASSPSRGGDNEKLFF
TRBJ2-1 | TRBV28 | CASTKPGQGAHNEQFF
TRBJ1-3 | TRBV30 | CAWSAWGNTIYF
TRBJ2-2 | TRBV5-6 | CASSPVQGRAGELFF
TRBJ2-2 | TRBV11-3 | CASSSGWRLAPGELFF
TRBJ2-5 | TRBV11-2 | CASSLGGGGSGETQYF
TRBJ2-3 | TRBV18 | CASSPGLRTDTQYF
TRBJ2-1 | TRBV28 | CASTPGGGPGEQFF
TRBJ2-5 | TRBV19 | CASSTSLVQETQYF
TRBJ1-5 | TRBV5-5 | CASSLVGGRDQPQHF
TRBJ1-5 | TRBV7-8 | CASSEYNQPQHF
TRBJ1-1 | TRBV21-1 | CASSKEKLSGAEAFF
TRBJ1-2 | TRBV2 | CASSYSTF
TRBJ2-2 | TRBV2 | CASRVGQNTGELFF
TRBJ1-6 | TRBV27 | CASSFLTGTTYSPLHF
TRBJ2-5 | TRBV10-3 | CASQGTGETQYF